These T cell receptor beta chains were read from a single sample in a study of blood T cell repertoires in COVID-19. Using immunoSEQ multiplex PCR, the repertoire was profiled, and TCRdb retains in-frame clones only, with some absent. This table has some 150,000 clones, 79% appearing once. Sequencing was done on a sample of peripheral blood. These receptors were obtained from a woman in her sixties or seventies with COVID-19, enrolled during active disease. CDR3s include the opening cysteine and the closing phenylalanine or tryptophan.

j_gene: TRBJ2-7
v_gene: TRBV4-3
CDR3aa: CASSQGTGVYEQYF

j_gene: TRBJ2-7
v_gene: TRBV4-1
CDR3aa: CASSPLLRGQEQYF

j_gene: TRBJ1-2
v_gene: TRBV6-1
CDR3aa: CASSAQDRVASGGYTF

j_gene: TRBJ1-2
v_gene: TRBV11-2
CDR3aa: CASSLLTGGVLFHTF

j_gene: TRBJ1-2
v_gene: TRBV19
CDR3aa: CASSIVDRSNYGYTF

j_gene: TRBJ2-3
v_gene: TRBV28
CDR3aa: CASILAGSTDTQYF

j_gene: TRBJ2-2
v_gene: TRBV28
CDR3aa: CASSKDRVDAGELFF

j_gene: TRBJ1-2
v_gene: TRBV2
CDR3aa: CASDREANYGYTF

j_gene: TRBJ1-2
v_gene: TRBV3-1/TRBV3-2
CDR3aa: CASSLARRGNYGYTF

j_gene: TRBJ2-1
v_gene: TRBV6-1
CDR3aa: CASSEGGVIDEQFF

j_gene: TRBJ1-6
v_gene: TRBV21-1
CDR3aa: CANDRDGGNSPLHF

j_gene: TRBJ1-2
v_gene: TRBV5-1
CDR3aa: CASRVGQVNYGYTF

j_gene: TRBJ1-1
v_gene: TRBV28
CDR3aa: CASSPYLTGNTEAFF

j_gene: TRBJ1-3
v_gene: TRBV4-3
CDR3aa: CASSQDITRYSGNTIYF

j_gene: TRBJ1-3
v_gene: TRBV29-1
CDR3aa: CSVGPGGNTIYF

j_gene: TRBJ1-6
v_gene: TRBV15
CDR3aa: CATSREQGHNSPLHF

j_gene: TRBJ1-1
v_gene: TRBV9
CDR3aa: CASSPRRRAENTEAFF

j_gene: TRBJ1-6
v_gene: TRBV27
CDR3aa: CASSLSAMGPSSYNSPLHF

j_gene: TRBJ1-1
v_gene: TRBV4-3
CDR3aa: CASTTTPGANTEAFF

j_gene: TRBJ1-6
v_gene: TRBV7-2
CDR3aa: CASSSVQGAQSPLHF

j_gene: TRBJ1-1
v_gene: TRBV6-5
CDR3aa: CASRAGYGENTEAFF

j_gene: TRBJ1-2
v_gene: TRBV2
CDR3aa: CASLRDLDRPYGYTF

j_gene: TRBJ2-7
v_gene: TRBV27
CDR3aa: CASSPSTTYEQYF

j_gene: TRBJ1-2
v_gene: TRBV7-9
CDR3aa: CASSSSPRSPRQGYTF

j_gene: TRBJ1-5
v_gene: TRBV5-8
CDR3aa: CASSSEGTRNQPQHF

j_gene: TRBJ1-5
v_gene: TRBV3-1/TRBV3-2
CDR3aa: CASSQDWARGRGQPQHF

j_gene: TRBJ2-1
v_gene: TRBV11-2
CDR3aa: CASSDFPGQGSHEQFF

j_gene: TRBJ2-7
v_gene: TRBV9
CDR3aa: CASSVGSGTYEQYF